Each of the 23 T cell receptor beta chains below was sequenced from the same sample in a study of CD8+ T cells in alopecia areata. On the basis of CD4, CD8alpha, NKG2D, NKG2ACE and other markers, pooled cutaneous lymph node cells were sorted. cDNA prepared by RNA extraction and subsequent reverse transcription served as the template for sequencing. Libraries were prepared by immunoSEQ multiplex PCR; TCRdb keeps only in-frame clonotypes and omits some of them. This sample carries 200,000 to 300,000 clones, none of them present only once. Sequenced input: CD4+ T cells sorted from a lymph node. The receptors derive from a C3H/HeJ mouse with alopecia areata. These mice share the MHC haplotype H2-k.

Comment on this clone: Gene names and germline match the mouse. The CDR3 end lies 4 residues beyond the end of the read and is filled in from the germline J gene. The sample holds other DNA sequences that translate to the same CDR3. This sequence joins TRBV17 and TRBJ2-2; weak D call: TRBD1 (6 bases). The V end lost 2 bases, the J end lost 4 bases, and 8 bases lay between the germline ends. Per the germline V gene, CDR1 is MNHDT and CDR2 is YYDKIL. This CDR3 is 14 amino acids long. Incomplete CDR3 DNA: TGTGCTAGCAGTAGACAGGGGTCCACCGGG. Translated: CASSRQGSTG. The entire CDR3 protein is CASSRQGSTGQLYF.

Note on this clone: Each gene name is a mouse one. The read falls 4 residues short of the CDR3 end, and the missing part is taken from the germline J gene. The rearrangement uses TRBV13-1 and TRBJ2-2, with a tentative D call TRBD1 (6 bases). Germline values: CDR1 NSHNY, CDR2 SYGAGN. The CDR3 extends over 15 amino acids. Deletions cut 1 base from V and 4 bases from J, with 11 bases between. CDR3 region: CASSDQGSVTGQLYF. The CDR3 bases that were read are TGTGCCAGCAGTGATCAGGGGTCAGTCACCGGG.

This clone appeared a few times. The genes and germline here are from mouse. Read sequence stops 4 residues before the CDR3 end, and the germline J gene provides the missing end. This rearrangement joins TRBV19 to TRBJ2-4; D is uncertain. The CDR3 is 13 amino acids. V was cut by 2 bases and J by 1 base, with 5 bases left in between. Germline values: CDR1 FNHDT, CDR2 SITEND (reference sequence). The CDR3 region is CASSMRGQNTLYF. Partial CDR3 DNA: TGTGCCAGCAGTATGAGGGGTCAAAAC.

With respect to this clone: Possible read error: a much larger clone is one base away. Genes and germline come from the mouse. The read halts 4 residues ahead of the CDR3 end, with the missing end drawn from the germline J gene. This CDR3 is also generated by other DNA sequences in the sample. The rearrangement joins TRBV19 to TRBJ2-2; D possibly corresponds to TRBD1 (6 bases). V was clipped by 4 bases and J by 0 bases, with 10 bases between them. The length of the CDR3 is 15 residues. The germline V gene encodes CDR1 FNHDT and CDR2 SITEND (reference sequence). CDR3 DNA (partial): TGTGCCAGCAGTCGCGGGACAACAAACACCGGG. Protein: CASSRGTTNTG. The CDR3 as a whole reads CASSRGTTNTGQLYF.

With regard to this clone: Gene names and germline refer to mouse. The CDR3 here is CASSLALQGAEVFF. The sequenced CDR3 bases are TGTGCCAGCAGCTTAGCGCTACAGGGGGCA. The chain carries TRBV3 and TRBJ1-1; 8 bases are a match to TRBD1. The read falls 4 residues short of the CDR3 end, and the missing part is taken from the germline J gene. CDR3 length: 14 residues. Germline CDR1 and CDR2: SNHLY and FYNGKV (reference sequence).

Concerning this clone itself: The gene names here belong to mouse. The missing CDR3 end, 4 residues past where the read stops, is filled in from the germline J gene. This rearrangement joins TRBV31 to TRBJ2-5; 10 nucleotides match TRBD2. Germline V gene sequence: CDR1 GKSSPN, CDR2 SITVG. The CDR3 runs 14 residues. The DNA read from the CDR3 is TGTGCCTGGAGTCCGACTGGGGGGAAAGAC. Encoded protein: CAWSPTGGKD. The whole CDR3 protein reads CAWSPTGGKDTQYF. Full variable domain (rest looked up from reference TRBV31 and TRBJ2-5): AQTIHQWPVAEIKAVGSPLSLGCTIKGKSSPNLYWYWQATGGTLQQLFYSITVGQVESVVQLNLSASRPKDDQFILSTEKLLLSHSGFYLCAWSPTGGKDTQYFGPGTRLLVL.

This clone has more than one count but fewer than ten. Gene names refer to mouse genes. The sequence runs out 4 residues before the end of the CDR3; the remainder is reconstructed from the germline J gene. Other nucleotide sequences from this sample produce the same CDR3. The chain joins TRBV13-1 to TRBJ2-3; D is uncertain. CDR1 NSHNY and CDR2 SYGAGN come from the germline V gene. V shed 2 bases and J shed 0 bases, with 7 bases lying between them. There are 14 residues in the CDR3. CDR3 in amino acids: CASSDQTSAETLYF. The covered CDR3 bases are TGTGCCAGCAGTGACCAGACTAGTGCAGAA.

This clone was found a few times. Gene names and germline match the mouse. The read is 4 residues too short to cover the CDR3 end, so that end is filled in from the germline J gene. The chain recombines TRBV19 with TRBJ2-1, with a possible D match to TRBD1 (5 bases). Deletions cut 5 bases from V and 2 bases from J, with 8 bases between. The germline V gene encodes CDR1 FNHDT and CDR2 SITEND (reference sequence). This CDR3 contains 13 residues. The sequenced part of the CDR3 DNA is TGTGCCAGCAGGACAGAACACTATGCT. It yields the protein CASRTEHYA. The whole CDR3 region reads CASRTEHYAEQFF. Complete variable domain (other parts from reference TRBV19 and TRBJ2-1): GGIITQTPKFLIGQEGQKLTLKCQQNFNHDTMYWYRQDSGKGLRLIYYSITENDLQKGDLSEGYDASREKKSSFSLTVTSAQKNEMAVFLCASRTEHYAEQFFGPGTRLTVL.

This clone was detected a few times. Mouse gene names apply. The CDR3 extends 4 residues past the end of the read, so its final part is completed from the germline J gene. The chain joins TRBV5 to TRBJ2-2; TRBD2 matches 8 bases. This CDR3 is built from 17 residues. Germline-derived CDR1 and CDR2 are LGHNA and YNLKQL (reference sequence). Germline trimming cut 1 base from V and 0 bases from J; bases unmatched to any gene: 4. The CDR3 DNA, read in part, is TGTGCCAGCAGCCAAGCGTGGGGGGGGGCAAACACCGGG. Encoded protein: CASSQAWGGANTG. From start to end, the CDR3 is CASSQAWGGANTGQLYF.

About this clone itself: Gene names and germline match the mouse. Coverage ceases 4 residues before the CDR3 finishes, and the germline J gene fills in the end. The J gene is TRBJ1-1, the V gene TRBV5, with 10 bases matching TRBD1. J gave up 4 bases and V 0 bases, and 2 bases lay outside the gene matches. In germline, CDR1 is LGHNA, CDR2 YNLKQL (reference sequence). The CDR3 consists of 15 residues. CDR3 DNA (partial): TGTGCCAGCAGCCAAGACGGGACAGGGGTCACA. Protein: CASSQDGTGVT. The full CDR3 protein is CASSQDGTGVTEVFF.

As regards this clone: Gene names are the mouse ones. The read ends 4 residues before the CDR3 terminus; that terminus is restored from the germline J gene. Other DNA sequences in this sample translate to the same CDR3. This chain uses TRBV13-1 with TRBJ2-1, with D perhaps TRBD2 (7 bases). The CDR3 has 13 amino acids. The germline gives CDR1 NSHNY, CDR2 SYGAGN. The DNA read from the CDR3 is TGTGCCAGCAGTGGGGGGGCTGGAGCT. Translation gives CASSGGAGA. The whole CDR3 sequence reads CASSGGAGAEQFF.

This clone was recorded a few times. The genes are named according to mouse. The read terminates 4 residues ahead of where the CDR3 ends, so the germline J gene completes it. The same CDR3 is also encoded by other DNA sequences in this sample. The genes are TRBV1 and TRBJ1-2; D perhaps matches TRBD1 (6 bases). The CDR3 runs to 13 residues. Trimming cost V 3 bases and J 3 bases, with 8 bases left between them. Germline loops: CDR1 NSQYPW, CDR2 LRSPGD (reference sequence). Incomplete CDR3 DNA: TGCACCTGCAGTGCTCACAGGGACTCC. This gives the protein CTCSAHRDS. The entire CDR3 protein reads CTCSAHRDSDYTF.

This clone was observed a few times. Gene names and germline refer to mouse. The CDR3 reads CASARERQDTQYF. The covered CDR3 bases are TGTGCCAGCGCCAGGGAGAGGCAAGAC. The rearrangement links TRBV13-3 to TRBJ2-5; possibly TRBD1 for D (5 bases). The read falls 4 residues short of the CDR3 end, and the missing part is taken from the germline J gene. The CDR3 sequence is 13 residues long. Germline CDR1 NNHDY, CDR2 SYVADS. V shed 7 bases and J shed 3 bases, with 12 bases lying between them. Full variable domain (remainder filled in from reference TRBV13-3 and TRBJ2-5): EAAVTQSPRSKVAVTGGKVTLSCHQTNNHDYMYWYRQDTGHGLRLIHYSYVADSTEKGDIPDGYKASRPSQENFSLILELASLSQTAVYFCASARERQDTQYFGPGTRLLVL.

This clone was seen a few times. Gene names and germline match the mouse. CDR3 sequence reads: CAWSLVGGRGAETLYF. Incomplete CDR3 DNA: TGTGCCTGGAGTCTAGTGGGGGGGCGCGGTGCAGAA. The chain links TRBV31 to TRBJ2-3, with 9 bases fitting TRBD2. Read data end 4 residues before the CDR3 end; the end is taken from the germline J gene. Per the germline V gene, CDR1 is GKSSPN and CDR2 is SITVG. The CDR3 is 16 residues long. Trimming removed 0 bases from V and 1 base from J; junction bases left unmatched: 5.

This clone has at least ten counts. Mouse gene names apply. Coverage ceases 4 residues before the CDR3 finishes, and the germline J gene fills in the end. V usage is TRBV17 and J usage is TRBJ2-7, with 8 nucleotides matching TRBD2. This CDR3 comprises 15 residues. Germline CDR1 and CDR2: MNHDT and YYDKIL. V lost 2 bases and J lost 0; bases outside the gene matches: 3. CDR3 in amino acids: CASSRHGGVSYEQYF. The sequenced part of the CDR3 DNA is TGTGCTAGCAGTAGACATGGGGGGGTCTCCTAT. Looking up the rest from reference TRBV17 and TRBJ2-7 gives the full variable domain: DTTVKQNPRYKLARVGKPVNLICSQTMNHDTMYWYQKKPNQAPKLLLFYYDKILNREADTFEKFQSSRPNNSFCSLYIGSAGLEYSAMYLCASSRHGGVSYEQYFGPGTRLTVL.

This clone was detected only a few times. Mouse germline and gene names are used. The read gets to within 4 residues of the CDR3 end, and the germline J gene fills in the rest. The sample contains more than one DNA sequence encoding this CDR3. This sequence joins TRBV1 and TRBJ2-1, with 10 bases identical to TRBD1. CDR1 is NSQYPW and CDR2 is LRSPGD in the germline V gene (reference sequence). The length of the CDR3 is 13 residues. CDR3: CTCSGDRGAEQFF. Incomplete CDR3 DNA: TGCACCTGCAGTGGGGACAGGGGAGCT.

Comment on this clone: Each gene name is a mouse one. The part of the CDR3 DNA that was read is TGTGCCAGCAGTGATGAAGGGGGCCGTTATGCT. This translates into CASSDEGGRYA. The whole CDR3 sequence reads CASSDEGGRYAEQFF. The V call is TRBV13-1, the J call TRBJ2-1; weak D call: TRBD1 (7 bases). The read comes to an end 4 residues before the CDR3 does, leaving the germline J gene to fill in the end. Germline V gene lookup returns CDR1 NSHNY and CDR2 SYGAGN. CDR3 length equals 15 residues. Trimming pared 0 bases from V and 4 bases from J, leaving 11 bases between.

As regards this clone: These gene names are mouse names. Read sequence stops 4 residues before the CDR3 end, and the germline J gene provides the missing end. The chain joins TRBV17 to TRBJ1-1; possibly TRBD1 for D (5 bases). The CDR3 loop spans 14 amino acids. V was clipped by 3 bases and J by 1 base, with 9 bases between them. CDR1 and CDR2 from the germline V gene are MNHDT and YYDKIL. The CDR3 is CASSRAGSNTEVFF. The CDR3 bases that were read are TGTGCTAGCAGTAGGGCAGGGTCGAACACA.

This clone was picked up a small number of times. Germline and genes: mouse. Coverage ceases 4 residues before the CDR3 finishes, and the germline J gene fills in the end. V is TRBV19 and J is TRBJ2-7; 14 bases map to TRBD2. J was trimmed by 3 bases and V by 2 bases; bases with no gene match: 4. Germline V gives CDR1 FNHDT, CDR2 SITEND (reference sequence). The CDR3 spans 16 residues. CDR3 protein: CASSIPGLGGRYEQYF. CDR3 DNA, as far as it was read: TGTGCCAGCAGTATCCCGGGACTGGGGGGGCGCTAT. The complete variable domain, with remaining parts taken from reference TRBV19 and TRBJ2-7, reads GGIITQTPKFLIGQEGQKLTLKCQQNFNHDTMYWYRQDSGKGLRLIYYSITENDLQKGDLSEGYDASREKKSSFSLTVTSAQKNEMAVFLCASSIPGLGGRYEQYFGPGTRLTVL.

This clone has only a few counts. Gene names and germline refer to mouse. The read ends 4 residues before the CDR3 terminus; that terminus is restored from the germline J gene. Other DNA sequences of this sample code for an identical CDR3. The chain carries TRBV19 and TRBJ2-1; TRBD1 aligns across 10 bases. The ends lost 5 bases at V and 3 bases at J; junction bases unmatched: 2. This CDR3 has 14 residues. Germline loops: CDR1 FNHDT, CDR2 SITEND (reference sequence). This CDR3 is CASSRDRGYAEQFF. The sequenced CDR3 bases are TGTGCCAGCAGCAGGGACAGGGGCTATGCT.

The table lists this clone with a few counts. Gene names denote mouse genes. The read ends 4 residues shy of where the CDR3 ends; the end is completed using the germline J gene. Other DNA sequences in the sample encode the same CDR3. V and J are TRBV1 and TRBJ2-7; D is perhaps TRBD1 (6 bases). Germline V gives CDR1 NSQYPW, CDR2 LRSPGD (reference sequence). This CDR3 contains 13 residues. The CDR3 loop reads CTCSGGQSYEQYF. The CDR3 DNA, read in part, is TGCACCTGCAGTGGGGGACAATCTTAT.

As for this clone: Each gene name is a mouse one. The CDR3 end is not reached by the read, which stops 4 residues before it; the germline J gene fills it in. The chain combines TRBV19 with TRBJ2-5; 10 bases align to TRBD2. The CDR3 is made up of 15 amino acids. Trimming cost V 6 bases and J 1 base; bases outside gene matches: 5. In germline, CDR1 is FNHDT, CDR2 SITEND (reference sequence). The CDR3 loop is CASTWGGADQDTQYF. Partial CDR3 DNA: TGTGCCAGCACCTGGGGGGGCGCTGACCAAGAC.

Turning to this clone: All gene names here are mouse names. The CDR3 end lies 4 residues beyond the end of the read and is filled in from the germline J gene. The J gene is TRBJ2-4, the V gene TRBV13-2, with D perhaps matching TRBD2 (6 bases). CDR1 is NNHNN and CDR2 is SYGAGS in the germline V gene (reference sequence). This CDR3 spans 13 amino acids. This CDR3 reads CASGDALGNTLYF. The sequenced CDR3 bases are TGTGCCAGCGGTGATGCCCTGGGGAAC.